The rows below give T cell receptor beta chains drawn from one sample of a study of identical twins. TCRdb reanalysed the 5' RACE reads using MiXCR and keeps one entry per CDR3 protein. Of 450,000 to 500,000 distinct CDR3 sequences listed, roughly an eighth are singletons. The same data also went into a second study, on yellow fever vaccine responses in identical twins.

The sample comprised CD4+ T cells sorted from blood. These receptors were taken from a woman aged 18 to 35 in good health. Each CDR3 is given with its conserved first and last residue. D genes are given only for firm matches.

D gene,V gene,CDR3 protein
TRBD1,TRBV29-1,CSARTGSSGANVLTF
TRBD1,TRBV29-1,CSVGDRRKLFF
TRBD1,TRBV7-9,CASSSGQYNEKLFF
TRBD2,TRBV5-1,CASSSTSGSYNEQFF
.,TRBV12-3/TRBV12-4,CASSPPQAKGLNTEAFF
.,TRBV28,CASSSRTKNIQYF
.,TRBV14,CASSPRVMSLKETQYF
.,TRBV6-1,CASSESTRGETQYF
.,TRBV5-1,CASSLGERASYNEQFF
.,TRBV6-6,CASSYPGDQPQHF
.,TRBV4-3,CASSQGKAYEQFF
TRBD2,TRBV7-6,CASSREGEQFF
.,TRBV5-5,CASSRDLGTDTQYF
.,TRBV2,CASCSGTYNEQFF
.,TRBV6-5,CASSYPSAAAAGNQPQHF
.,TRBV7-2,CASSFRQSTDTQYF
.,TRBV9,CASSNGNGDTQYF
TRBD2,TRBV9,CASSVGLAGASNEQFF
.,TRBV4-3,CASSQDHRVADTQYF
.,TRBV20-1,CSAPGYFSDTQYF
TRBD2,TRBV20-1,CSAGTSGGPGADTQYF
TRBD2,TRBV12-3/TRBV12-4,CASSSLAGDAEQYF
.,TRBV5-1,CASSLEMPQNSPLHF
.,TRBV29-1,CSVRGLFRAGGTEAFF
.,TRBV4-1,CASSSVLAATDTQYF
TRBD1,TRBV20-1,CSARNDRASTEAFF
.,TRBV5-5,CASSFRLGTDTQYF
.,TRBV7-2,CASSPTTLQETQYF
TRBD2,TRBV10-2,CASSGRAGAGNEQFF
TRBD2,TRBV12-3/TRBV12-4,CASSLAGGRADTQYF
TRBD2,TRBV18,CASSRQGGTNEQFF
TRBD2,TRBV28,CASSPSGGSDTQYF
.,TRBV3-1,CASSRKAGGTEAFF